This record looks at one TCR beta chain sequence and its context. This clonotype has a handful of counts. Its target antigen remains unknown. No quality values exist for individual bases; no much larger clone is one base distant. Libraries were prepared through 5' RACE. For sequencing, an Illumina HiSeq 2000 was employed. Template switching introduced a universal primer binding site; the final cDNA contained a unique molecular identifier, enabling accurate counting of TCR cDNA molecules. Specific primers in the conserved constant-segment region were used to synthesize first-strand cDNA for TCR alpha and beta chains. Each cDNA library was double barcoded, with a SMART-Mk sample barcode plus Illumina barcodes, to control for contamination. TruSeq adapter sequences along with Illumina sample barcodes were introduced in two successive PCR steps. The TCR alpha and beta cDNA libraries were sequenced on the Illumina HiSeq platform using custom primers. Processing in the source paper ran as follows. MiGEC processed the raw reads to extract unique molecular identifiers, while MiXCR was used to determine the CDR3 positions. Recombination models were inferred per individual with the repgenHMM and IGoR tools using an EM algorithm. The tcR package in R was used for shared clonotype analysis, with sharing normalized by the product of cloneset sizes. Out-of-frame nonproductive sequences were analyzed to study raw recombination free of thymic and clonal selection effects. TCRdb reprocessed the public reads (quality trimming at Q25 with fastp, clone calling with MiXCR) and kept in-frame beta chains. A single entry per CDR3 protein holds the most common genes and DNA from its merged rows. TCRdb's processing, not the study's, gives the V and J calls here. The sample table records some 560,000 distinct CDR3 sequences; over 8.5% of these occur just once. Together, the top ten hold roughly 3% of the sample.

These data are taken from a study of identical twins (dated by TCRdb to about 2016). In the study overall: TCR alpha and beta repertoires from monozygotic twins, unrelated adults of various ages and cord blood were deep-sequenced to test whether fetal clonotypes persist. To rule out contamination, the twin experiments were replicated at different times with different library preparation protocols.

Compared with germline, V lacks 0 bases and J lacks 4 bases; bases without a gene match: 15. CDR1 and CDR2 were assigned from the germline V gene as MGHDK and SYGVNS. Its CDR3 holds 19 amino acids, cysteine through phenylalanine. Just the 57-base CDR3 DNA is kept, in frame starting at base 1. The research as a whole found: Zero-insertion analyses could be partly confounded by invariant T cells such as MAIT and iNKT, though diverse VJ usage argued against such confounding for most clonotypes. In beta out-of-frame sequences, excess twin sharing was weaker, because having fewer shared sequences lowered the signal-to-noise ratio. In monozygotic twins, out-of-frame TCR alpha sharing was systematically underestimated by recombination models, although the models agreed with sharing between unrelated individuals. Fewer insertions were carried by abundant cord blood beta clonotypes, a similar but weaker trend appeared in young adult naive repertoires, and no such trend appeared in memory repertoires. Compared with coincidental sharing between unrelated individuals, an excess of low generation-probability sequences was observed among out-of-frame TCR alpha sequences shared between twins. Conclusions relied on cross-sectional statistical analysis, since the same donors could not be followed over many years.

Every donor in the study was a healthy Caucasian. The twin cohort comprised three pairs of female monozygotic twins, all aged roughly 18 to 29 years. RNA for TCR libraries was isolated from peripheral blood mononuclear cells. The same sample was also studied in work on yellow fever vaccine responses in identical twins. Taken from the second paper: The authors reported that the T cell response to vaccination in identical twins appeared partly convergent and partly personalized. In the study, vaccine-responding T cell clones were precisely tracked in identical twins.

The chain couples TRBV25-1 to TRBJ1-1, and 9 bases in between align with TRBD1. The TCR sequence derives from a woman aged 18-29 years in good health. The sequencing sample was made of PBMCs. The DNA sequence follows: TGTGCCAGCAGTGAATACGCCCCCGGGACAGGGAGACGTGGCACTGAAGCTTTCTTT. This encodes CASSEYAPGTGRRGTEAFF.